The source of this T cell receptor beta chain is a study of T cell repertoires in cytomegalovirus infection. Across the whole study: From public TCR beta signatures came an indication of both CMV infection and matching HLA type.

Findings of the study overall: HLA-C-restricted TCR beta clonotypes specific for CMV led the ex vivo response.

The length of the CDR3 is 16 residues. The V and J ends lost 1 base and 4 bases respectively, with 11 bases between them. The V gene's germline CDR1 is KGHSH and CDR2 LQKENI. TCRdb fed the reads into MiXCR, producing one record per CDR3 protein. The sample has hundreds of thousands of distinct CDR3 sequences, roughly a third seen once. In regard to this clonotype: Its antigen is currently unknown.

Sequencing was done on a sample of PBMCs. The V gene is TRBV18, the J gene TRBJ2-6; perhaps TRBD2 as D (5 bases). This receptor was identified in a human donor in good health (CMV status not recorded). Some clones in this sample may be carry-over from other donors' samples. CDR3 amino acids: CASSPRTTIGANVLTF. The CDR3 DNA is TGTGCCAGCTCACCACGGACGACTATAGGGGCCAACGTCCTGACTTTC. Combining the CDR3 with reference TRBV18 and TRBJ2-6 gives the whole variable domain NAGVMQNPRHLVRRRGQEARLRCSPMKGHSHVYWYRQLPEEGLKFMVYLQKENIIDESGMPKERFSAEFPKEGPSILRIQQVVRGDSAAYFCASSPRTTIGANVLTFGAGSRLTVL.